This entry lists 11 T cell receptor beta chains sequenced from one sample in a study of blood T cell repertoires in COVID-19. Some clones are missing from TCRdb's copy, which holds only in-frame ones; the method was immunoSEQ multiplex PCR. The sample has roughly 30,000 clones; 70% to 90% are singletons. Specimen: peripheral blood. The receptors here all came from a man between 65 and 79 years old with acute or convalescent COVID-19.

This chain's CDR3 is CASSPRTGINNEQFF. CDR3 sequence (DNA): TGTGCCAGCAGCCCGCGAACGGGAATTAACAATGAGCAGTTCTTC. This rearrangement joins TRBV3-1 (or the pseudogene TRBV3-2) to TRBJ2-1; tentative D call: TRBD2 (5 bases). From germline, CDR1 is LGHDT and CDR2 YNNKEL (reference sequence). V gave up 4 bases and J gave up 5 bases, with 15 bases separating them. The length of the CDR3 is 15 residues.

V and J are TRBV28 and TRBJ1-2; 8 bases fit TRBD1. Germline assignment: CDR1 MDHEN and CDR2 SYDVKM. The CDR3 has 14 residues. The trim removed 5 bases at V and 4 bases at J, leaving 6 bases unmatched. CDR3 coding DNA: TGTGCCAGCAGTGAAGGACAGGGCGGCTATGGCTACACCTTC. Amino acid sequence: CASSEGQGGYGYTF.

This clone was observed a handful of times. The chain uses TRBV7-9 and TRBJ2-6; D perhaps matches TRBD2 (7 bases). CDR1 is SEHNR and CDR2 is FQNEAQ in the germline V gene (reference sequence). V lost 3 bases to trimming and J lost 2 bases, with 20 bases between them. There are 19 residues in the CDR3. The CDR3 loop is CASSLGGGSADPGANVLTF. The CDR3 coding sequence is TGTGCCAGCAGCTTGGGCGGGGGCAGCGCCGACCCTGGGGCCAACGTCCTGACTTTC.

J is TRBJ2-3 and V is TRBV24-1, with 8 bases lining up with TRBD1. Germline CDR1 reads KGHDR; CDR2 reads SFDVKD. The CDR3 length is 15 residues. V gave up 4 bases and J gave up 4 bases; unmatched junction bases: 6. This chain's CDR3 is CATSDWQGASDTQYF. CDR3 sequence (DNA): TGTGCCACCAGTGACTGGCAGGGGGCCTCAGATACGCAGTATTTT.

The chain is built from TRBV19 and TRBJ1-4; TRBD1 aligns across 9 bases. V lost 5 bases to trimming and J lost 5 bases; unmatched junction nucleotides: 9. The germline V gene has CDR1 LNHDA and CDR2 SQIVND (reference sequence). This CDR3 contains 16 residues. For the CDR3, the DNA is TGTGCCAGTAGTCCTTCCGGGACAGGGATAAATGAAAAACTGTTTTTT. The encoded protein is CASSPSGTGINEKLFF. Using reference TRBV19 and TRBJ1-4 for the parts outside the CDR3, the full variable domain is DGGITQSPKYLFRKEGQNVTLSCEQNLNHDAMYWYRQDPGQGLRLIYYSQIVNDFQKGDIAEGYSVSREKKESFPLTVTSAQKNPTAFYLCASSPSGTGINEKLFFGSGTQLSVL.

The V and J genes are TRBV6-6 and TRBJ1-6; 9 bases align to TRBD1. Germline assignment: CDR1 MNHNY and CDR2 SVGAGI (reference sequence). The CDR3 loop spans 16 amino acids. Trimming removed 5 bases from V and 5 bases from J; junction bases left unmatched: 7. CDR3 amino acids: CASSGTGTGNNSPLHF. In DNA form, the CDR3 reads TGTGCCAGCAGTGGTACCGGGACAGGGAATAATTCACCCCTCCACTTT.

The CDR3 DNA reads as TGTGCCAGCAGTGCAGAGGGCTACCCTAATCAGCCCCAGCATTTT. Translation: CASSAEGYPNQPQHF. The gene calls are TRBV9 and TRBJ1-5; unclear D gene. V lost 5 bases to trimming and J lost 4 bases, with 16 bases between them. The V gene's germline CDR1 is SGDLS and CDR2 YYNGEE. This CDR3 is built from 15 residues.

This clone has a handful of counts. The genes are TRBV7-2 and TRBJ1-2; D call uncertain. The CDR3 length is 14 residues. V was pared by 3 bases and J by 7 bases, with 15 bases between. Germline V lookup: CDR1 SGHTA, CDR2 FQGNSA. The CDR3 loop is CASSFPRGVAGYTF. As DNA, the CDR3 is TGTGCCAGCAGCTTCCCCCGGGGAGTGGCTGGCTACACCTTC.

This chain uses TRBV7-9 with TRBJ2-5, with D unresolved. This CDR3 spans 13 amino acids. Per germline, CDR1 SEHNR and CDR2 FQNEAQ (reference sequence). V shed 5 bases and J shed 2 bases, with 9 bases lying between them. The CDR3 DNA is TGTGCCAGCAGCGTCGCAGGTCAAGAGACCCAGTACTTC. This translates into CASSVAGQETQYF.

This clone was observed a handful of times. J is TRBJ2-2 and V is TRBV18, with 14 nucleotides matching TRBD2. V shed 4 bases and J 5 bases; nucleotides not matched to a gene: 3. Germline CDR1 KGHSH, CDR2 LQKENI. The CDR3 is made up of 16 amino acids. CDR3 coding DNA: TGTGCCAGCTCACGACGGACTAGCGGGGGGACCGGGGAGCTGTTTTTT. This gives the protein CASSRRTSGGTGELFF. The entire variable domain, with the rest obtained from reference TRBV18 and TRBJ2-2, is as follows: NAGVMQNPRHLVRRRGQEARLRCSPMKGHSHVYWYRQLPEEGLKFMVYLQKENIIDESGMPKERFSAEFPKEGPSILRIQQVVRGDSAAYFCASSRRTSGGTGELFFGEGSRLTVL.

V and J are TRBV9 and TRBJ2-3; 15 nucleotides align to TRBD2. V dropped 7 bases and J dropped 3; count of bases not matched to a gene: 15. CDR3 size: 19 residues. Germline lookup yields CDR1 SGDLS and CDR2 YYNGEE. Written as DNA, the CDR3 is TGTGCCAGCGGAGACGGTTGGGGACTAGCGGGAGGCGGGACAGATACGCAGTATTTT. It specifies CASGDGWGLAGGGTDTQYF.